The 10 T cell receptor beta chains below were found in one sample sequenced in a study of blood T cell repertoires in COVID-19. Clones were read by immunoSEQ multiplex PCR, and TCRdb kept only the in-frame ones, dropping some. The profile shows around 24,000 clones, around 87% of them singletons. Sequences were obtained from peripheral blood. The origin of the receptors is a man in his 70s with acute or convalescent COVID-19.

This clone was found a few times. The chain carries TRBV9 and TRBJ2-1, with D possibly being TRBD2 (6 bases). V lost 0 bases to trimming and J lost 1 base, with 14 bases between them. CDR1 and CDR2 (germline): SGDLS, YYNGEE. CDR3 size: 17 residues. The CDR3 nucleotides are TGTGCCAGCAGCGTAGGGACTGACGGGAGTTCCTACAATGAGCAGTTCTTC. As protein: CASSVGTDGSSYNEQFF.

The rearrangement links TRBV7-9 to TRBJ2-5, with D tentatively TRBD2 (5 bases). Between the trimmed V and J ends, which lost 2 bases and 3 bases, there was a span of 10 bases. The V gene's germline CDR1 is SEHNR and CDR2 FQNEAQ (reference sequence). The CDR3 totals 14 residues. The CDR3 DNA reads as TGTGCCAGCAGCTTAAAGGACGGGAAAGAGACCCAGTACTTC. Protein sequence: CASSLKDGKETQYF.

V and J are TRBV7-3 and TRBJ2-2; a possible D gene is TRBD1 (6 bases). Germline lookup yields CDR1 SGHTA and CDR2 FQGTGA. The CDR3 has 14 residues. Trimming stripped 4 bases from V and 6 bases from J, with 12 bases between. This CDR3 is CASSSTGQAGELFF. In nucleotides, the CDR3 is TGTGCCAGCAGCTCCACGGGACAAGCCGGGGAGCTGTTTTTT.

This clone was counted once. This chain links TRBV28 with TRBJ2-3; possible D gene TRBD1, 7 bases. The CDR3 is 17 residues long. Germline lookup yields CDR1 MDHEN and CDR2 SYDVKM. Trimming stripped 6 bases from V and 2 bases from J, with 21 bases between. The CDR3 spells CASSSKLGGGLTDTQYF. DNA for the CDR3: TGTGCCAGCAGCTCAAAACTAGGAGGGGGCCTCACAGATACGCAGTATTTT.

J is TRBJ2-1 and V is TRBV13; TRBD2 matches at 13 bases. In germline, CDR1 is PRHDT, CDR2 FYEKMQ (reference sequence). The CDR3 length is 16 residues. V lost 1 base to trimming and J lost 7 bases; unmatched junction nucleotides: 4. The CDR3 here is CASSLDRTSGRNEQFF. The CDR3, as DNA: TGTGCCAGCAGCTTAGACCGGACTAGCGGGAGAAATGAGCAGTTCTTC.

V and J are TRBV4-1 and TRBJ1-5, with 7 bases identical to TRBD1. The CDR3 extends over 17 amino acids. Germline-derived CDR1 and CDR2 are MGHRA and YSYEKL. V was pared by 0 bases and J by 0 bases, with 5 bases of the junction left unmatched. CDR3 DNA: TGCGCCAGCAGCCAAGATCTGGGACAGTTTAGCAATCAGCCCCAGCATTTT. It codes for CASSQDLGQFSNQPQHF.

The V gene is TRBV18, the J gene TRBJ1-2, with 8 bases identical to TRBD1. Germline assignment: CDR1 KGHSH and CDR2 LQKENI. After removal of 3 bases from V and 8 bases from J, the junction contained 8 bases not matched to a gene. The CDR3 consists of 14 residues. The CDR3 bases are TGTGCCAGCTCACCCGGACAGGGTGACGGCGGCTACACCTTC. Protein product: CASSPGQGDGGYTF.

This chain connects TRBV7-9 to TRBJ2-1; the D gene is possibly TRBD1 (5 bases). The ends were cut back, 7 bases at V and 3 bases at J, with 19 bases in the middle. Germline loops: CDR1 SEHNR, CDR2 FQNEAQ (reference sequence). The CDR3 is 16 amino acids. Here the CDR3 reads CASIPVAGNFYNEQFF. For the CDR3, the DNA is TGTGCCAGCATCCCTGTAGCAGGGAACTTCTACAATGAGCAGTTCTTC.

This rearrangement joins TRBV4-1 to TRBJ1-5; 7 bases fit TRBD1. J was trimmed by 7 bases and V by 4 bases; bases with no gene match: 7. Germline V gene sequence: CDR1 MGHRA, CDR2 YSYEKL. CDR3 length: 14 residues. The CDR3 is CASSPTGVRQPQHF. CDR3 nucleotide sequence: TGCGCCAGCAGCCCAACAGGGGTCAGGCAGCCCCAGCATTTT.

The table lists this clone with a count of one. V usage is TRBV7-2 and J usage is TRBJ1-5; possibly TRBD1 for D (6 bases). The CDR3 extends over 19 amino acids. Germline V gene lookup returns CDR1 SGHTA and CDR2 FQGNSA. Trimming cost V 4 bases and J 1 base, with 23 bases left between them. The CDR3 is CASSSDLGGGASSNQPQHF. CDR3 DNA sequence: TGTGCCAGCAGCTCAGATCTCGGGGGGGGCGCATCGAGCAATCAGCCCCAGCATTTT. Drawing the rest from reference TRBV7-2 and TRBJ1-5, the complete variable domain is GAGVSQSPSNKVTEKGKDVELRCDPISGHTALYWYRQSLGQGLEFLIYFQGNSAPDKSGLPSDRFSAERTGGSVSTLTIQRTQQEDSAVYLCASSSDLGGGASSNQPQHFGDGTRLSIL.